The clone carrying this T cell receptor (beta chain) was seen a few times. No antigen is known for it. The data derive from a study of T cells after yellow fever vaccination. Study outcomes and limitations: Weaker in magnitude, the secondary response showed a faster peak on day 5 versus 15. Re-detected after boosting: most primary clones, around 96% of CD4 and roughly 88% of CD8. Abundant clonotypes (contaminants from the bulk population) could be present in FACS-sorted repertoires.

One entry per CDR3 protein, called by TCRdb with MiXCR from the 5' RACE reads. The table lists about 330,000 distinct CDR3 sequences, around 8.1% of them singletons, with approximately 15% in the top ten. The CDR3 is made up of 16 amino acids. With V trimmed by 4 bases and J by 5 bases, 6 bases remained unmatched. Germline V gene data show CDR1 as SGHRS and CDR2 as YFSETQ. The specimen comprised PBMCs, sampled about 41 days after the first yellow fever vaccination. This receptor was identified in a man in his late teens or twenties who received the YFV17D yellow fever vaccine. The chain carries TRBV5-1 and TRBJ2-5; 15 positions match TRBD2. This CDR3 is CASSGGTSGGIETQYF. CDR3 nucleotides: TGCGCCAGCAGCGGCGGGACTAGCGGGGGGATTGAGACCCAGTACTTC.